Following are 10 T cell receptor beta chains from one sample sequenced in a study of blood T cell repertoires in COVID-19. Measured with immunoSEQ multiplex PCR; TCRdb has only the in-frame clones, and not every one. The sample lists 200,000 to 300,000 clones; about nine tenths were seen once. The specimen sequenced was PBMCs or T cells enriched from blood (not recorded which). These receptors came from a woman aged 18 to 35 who had recovered from COVID-19.

There are a few counts of this clone. The chain employs TRBV7-8 and TRBJ2-7, with TRBD2 as a possible D gene (6 bases). V was cut by 0 bases and J by 3 bases, with 12 bases left in between. Per the germline V gene, CDR1 is SGHVS and CDR2 is FQNEAQ. This CDR3 spans 15 amino acids. As DNA, the CDR3 is TGTGCCAGCAGCTTAGCAGGAGGGGTCGTCTACGAGCAGTACTTC. Protein product: CASSLAGGVVYEQYF. Drawing the rest from reference TRBV7-8 and TRBJ2-7, the complete variable domain is GAGVSQSPRYKVAKRGQDVALRCDPISGHVSLFWYQQALGQGPEFLTYFQNEAQLDKSGLPSDRFFAERPEGSVSTLKIQRTQQEDSAVYLCASSLAGGVVYEQYFGPGTRLTVT.

This chain connects TRBV19 to TRBJ1-2; 9 bases are a match to TRBD1. The germline gives CDR1 LNHDA, CDR2 SQIVND (reference sequence). CDR3 size: 15 residues. Unmatched junction bases numbered 14, after V lost 11 bases and J lost 4 bases. CDR3 residues: CASTDRGGLSYGYTF. For the CDR3, the DNA is TGTGCCTCTACGGACAGGGGAGGCTTGAGCTATGGCTACACCTTC.

V is TRBV29-1 and J is TRBJ1-2; D is uncertain. The V and J ends lost 6 bases and 0 bases respectively, with 14 bases between them. CDR3 length equals 14 residues. Per germline, CDR1 SQVTM and CDR2 ANQGSEA. The CDR3 coding sequence is TGCAGCGTGGGCAGAGAGAATTCTAACTATGGCTACACCTTC. Protein product: CSVGRENSNYGYTF.

The gene calls are TRBV9 and TRBJ1-1; D unclear. This CDR3 region has 13 residues. The V gene lost 0 bases and the J gene lost 7 bases, with 10 bases spanning the gap. Germline V gene lookup returns CDR1 SGDLS and CDR2 YYNGEE. The CDR3 reads CASSVGTGSEAFF. CDR3 DNA sequence: TGTGCCAGCAGCGTAGGGACCGGGAGTGAAGCTTTCTTT.

This chain connects TRBV21-1 to TRBJ1-5; the table's D call TRBD1 went unverified against the DNA. TRBV21-1 is a known pseudogene. The CDR3 has 14 amino acids. CDR3 coding DNA: TGTGCCAGCAGCAAAATCAGGGATAATCAGCCCCAGCATTTT. Translation gives CASSKIRDNQPQHF.

The gene calls are TRBV25-1 and TRBJ2-7; D unresolved. The CDR3 spans 13 residues. Trimming took 0 bases from V and 0 from J, leaving 3 bases between them. Germline values: CDR1 MGHDK, CDR2 SYGVNS. CDR3 DNA: TGTGCCAGCAGTGAATACAGCTCCTACGAGCAGTACTTC. This gives the protein CASSEYSSYEQYF.

The CDR3 DNA sequence: TGCAGCGCATCCCGGTTAGGGACAGACGAGCAGTACTTC. As protein: CSASRLGTDEQYF. The chain links TRBV29-1 to TRBJ2-7, with TRBD1 matching 7 bases. V dropped 7 bases and J dropped 5; count of bases not matched to a gene: 11. Germline V gene data show CDR1 as SQVTM and CDR2 as ANQGSEA. CDR3 length: 13 residues.

The chain combines TRBV19 with TRBJ2-3; 14 bases match TRBD2. V dropped 5 bases and J dropped 5; count of bases not matched to a gene: 0. CDR3 length: 14 residues. Germline CDR1 reads LNHDA; CDR2 reads SQIVND (reference sequence). The CDR3, as DNA: TGTGCCAGTAGTGGGACTAGCGGGGGAGATACGCAGTATTTT. This translates into CASSGTSGGDTQYF.

V gene TRBV13 combines with J gene TRBJ2-3; D may be TRBD1 (6 bases). Germline CDR1 reads PRHDT; CDR2 reads FYEKMQ (reference sequence). V lost 5 bases and J 1 base, leaving 10 bases between the germline ends. The CDR3 runs 14 residues. CDR3 nucleotide sequence: TGTGCCAGCAGCCTCCGGACAGGCACAGATACGCAGTATTTT. Its translation: CASSLRTGTDTQYF.

This clone was picked up a small number of times. The rearrangement links TRBV19 to TRBJ1-1; tentatively, D is TRBD1 (5 bases). Germline CDR1 and CDR2: LNHDA and SQIVND (reference sequence). CDR3 length: 12 residues. Trimming took 9 bases from V and 7 from J, leaving 15 bases between them. The DNA of the CDR3 is TGTGCCAGCGGCAGGGCCAGGGATGAAGCTTTCTTT. Protein sequence: CASGRARDEAFF. The full variable domain, its missing parts supplied by reference TRBV19 and TRBJ1-1, is DGGITQSPKYLFRKEGQNVTLSCEQNLNHDAMYWYRQDPGQGLRLIYYSQIVNDFQKGDIAEGYSVSREKKESFPLTVTSAQKNPTAFYLCASGRARDEAFFGQGTRLTVV.